The 27 T cell receptor beta chains below were found in one sample sequenced in a study of cytomegalovirus exposure and HLA in healthy donors. Sequencing was performed with immunoSEQ multiplex PCR; in TCRdb, only in-frame clones are kept and a portion is missing. The sample contains roughly 100,000 clones, about 94% of which appear only once. The sequencing sample was made of PBMCs. These TCRs come from a woman aged 18-30 years in good health and CMV-seronegative.

The V gene is TRBV6-1, the J gene TRBJ1-5; 7 bases agree with TRBD1. Trimming cost V 6 bases and J 2 bases; bases outside gene matches: 7. The CDR3 has 15 residues. From germline, CDR1 is MNHNS and CDR2 SASEGT. The CDR3 nucleotides are TGTGCCAGCAGCTTCAGGGGGTATGGCAATCAGCCCCAGCATTTT. This encodes CASSFRGYGNQPQHF.

The J gene is TRBJ2-7, the V gene TRBV27, with D possibly matching TRBD1 (5 bases). Trimming stripped 1 base from V and 3 bases from J, with 7 bases between. The CDR3 is 13 amino acids. Per germline, CDR1 MNHEY and CDR2 SMNVEV (reference sequence). The CDR3 nucleotides are TGTGCCAGCAGTTTATTAAGGGGCTACGAGCAGTACTTC. It is translated as CASSLLRGYEQYF.

The rearrangement links TRBV7-9 to TRBJ2-2; 14 nucleotides agree with TRBD2. J was trimmed by 3 bases and V by 5 bases; bases with no gene match: 5. CDR3 size: 17 residues. The germline gives CDR1 SEHNR, CDR2 FQNEAQ (reference sequence). CDR3: CASSRTSGGSYTGELFF. In DNA, the CDR3 is TGTGCCAGCAGCAGGACTAGCGGGGGGTCCTACACCGGGGAGCTGTTTTTT.

The chain links TRBV4-2 to TRBJ1-4, with TRBD1 matching 9 bases. Germline V gene data show CDR1 as LGHNA and CDR2 as YNFKEQ. The CDR3 runs to 14 residues. V lost 6 bases, J lost 6 bases, and 5 bases stayed unmatched. The CDR3 region has the DNA TGTGCCAGCAGTCCCGGACAGGGGTATGAAAAACTGTTTTTT. This translates into CASSPGQGYEKLFF.

This chain joins TRBV10-3 and TRBJ2-3; 7 bases are a match to TRBD1. From germline, CDR1 is ENHRY and CDR2 SYGVKD. Trimming took 9 bases from V and 4 from J; bases not matched to a gene: 13. The CDR3 spans 15 residues. CDR3 nucleotide sequence: TGTGCCATACGTATCGACAGGGAGAACGCAGATACGCAGTATTTT. Translation gives CAIRIDRENADTQYF.

The chain joins TRBV10-2 to TRBJ2-5, with D possibly being TRBD1 (7 bases). Germline V gives CDR1 WSHSY, CDR2 SAAADI. This CDR3 contains 16 residues. V was cut by 2 bases and J by 3 bases, with 16 bases left in between. CDR3 residues: CASSEGSGGLKETQYF. In DNA form, the CDR3 reads TGCGCCAGCAGTGAGGGGTCAGGGGGGCTGAAAGAGACCCAGTACTTC.

The chain employs TRBV5-4 and TRBJ2-7, with 13 bases fitting TRBD2. The V segment lost 4 bases and the J segment 6 bases; nucleotides outside the gene matches: 4. The length of the CDR3 is 14 residues. The germline V gene has CDR1 SGHNT and CDR2 YYREEE (reference sequence). The CDR3 protein is CASSTSGRGGEQYF. CDR3 DNA: TGTGCCAGCAGCACTAGCGGGAGGGGGGGCGAGCAGTACTTC. Full variable domain (missing parts from reference TRBV5-4 and TRBJ2-7): ETGVTQSPTHLIKTRGQQVTLRCSSQSGHNTVSWYQQALGQGPQFIFQYYREEENGRGNFPPRFSGLQFPNYSSELNVNALELDDSALYLCASSTSGRGGEQYFGPGTRLTVT.

The chain uses TRBV28 and TRBJ1-1; D is perhaps TRBD1 (6 bases). The germline V gene encodes CDR1 MDHEN and CDR2 SYDVKM. V lost 6 bases to trimming and J lost 1 base, with 6 bases between them. This CDR3 contains 12 residues. The CDR3 spells CASRQGNTEAFF. CDR3 nucleotide sequence: TGTGCCAGCAGACAGGGGAACACTGAAGCTTTCTTT.

V is TRBV7-2 and J is TRBJ1-2; no reliable D call. The CDR3 consists of 12 residues. Germline V lookup: CDR1 SGHTA, CDR2 FQGNSA. With 0 bases removed from V and 4 bases from J, the gap between germline ends came to 3 bases. CDR3 sequence: CASSLALYGYTF. The CDR3 region has the DNA TGTGCCAGCAGCTTAGCTCTCTATGGCTACACCTTC.

The gene calls are TRBV28 and TRBJ2-2, with D perhaps TRBD2 (6 bases). CDR3 length: 14 amino acids. Trimming took off 6 bases at V and 6 bases at J, with 14 bases between the two ends. Germline loops: CDR1 MDHEN, CDR2 SYDVKM. The CDR3 is CASSDLAESGELFF. The CDR3 bases are TGTGCCAGCAGCGACTTAGCGGAGTCCGGGGAGCTGTTTTTT.

V gene TRBV5-3 combines with J gene TRBJ1-4; 10 positions match TRBD1. TRBV5-3 is given ORF status, its function remaining uncertain. The junction had 13 bases not matched to a gene; V was cut back by 4 bases and J by 4 bases. CDR3 size: 18 residues. For the CDR3, the DNA is TGTGCCAGAAGCCCAGGGGGACAGGGGTGTCAGAGTAATGAAAAACTGTTTTTT. It is translated as CARSPGGQGCQSNEKLFF.

This chain joins TRBV18 and TRBJ1-1; no reliable D call. The germline V and J ends were trimmed by 3 bases and 1 base, with 9 bases remaining between them. CDR1 is KGHSH and CDR2 is LQKENI in the germline V gene. CDR3 length: 14 amino acids. CDR3 amino acids: CASSPAPKNTEAFF. Here the CDR3 DNA reads TGTGCCAGCTCACCCGCCCCTAAGAACACTGAAGCTTTCTTT. Complete variable domain (other parts from reference TRBV18 and TRBJ1-1): NAGVMQNPRHLVRRRGQEARLRCSPMKGHSHVYWYRQLPEEGLKFMVYLQKENIIDESGMPKERFSAEFPKEGPSILRIQQVVRGDSAAYFCASSPAPKNTEAFFGQGTRLTVV.

This clone has more than one count but fewer than ten. The rearrangement joins TRBV6-1 to TRBJ1-2; tentative D call: TRBD1 (5 bases). The V end lost 8 bases, the J end lost 8 bases, and 21 bases lay between the germline ends. This CDR3 region has 14 residues. Germline V gives CDR1 MNHNS, CDR2 SASEGT. The CDR3 loop is CASASPAGRGGYTF. The CDR3 DNA reads TGTGCCAGCGCCAGCCCGGCAGGGAGGGGCGGCTACACCTTC.

The chain couples TRBV5-1 to TRBJ2-7; 10 bases are shared with TRBD2. The CDR3 totals 16 residues. Germline V gene data show CDR1 as SGHRS and CDR2 as YFSETQ. J gave up 1 base and V 5 bases, and 9 bases lay outside the gene matches. The CDR3 DNA sequence: TGCGCCAGCAGGCTAATTCCGGGACTAGCGTCCTACGAGCAGTACTTC. This sequence encodes CASRLIPGLASYEQYF. Full variable domain (rest looked up from reference TRBV5-1 and TRBJ2-7): KAGVTQTPRYLIKTRGQQVTLSCSPISGHRSVSWYQQTPGQGLQFLFEYFSETQRNKGNFPGRFSGRQFSNSRSEMNVSTLELGDSALYLCASRLIPGLASYEQYFGPGTRLTVT.

The chain combines TRBV13 with TRBJ1-2; 7 nucleotides agree with TRBD1. Trimming at V came to 9 bases and at J to 4 bases, leaving 14 bases not matched to a gene. CDR1 PRHDT and CDR2 FYEKMQ come from the germline V gene (reference sequence). The CDR3 loop spans 15 amino acids. This chain's CDR3 is CASFRTGVFGYGYTF. The DNA for the CDR3 is TGTGCCAGTTTCCGAACAGGGGTTTTTGGCTATGGCTACACCTTC. The full variable domain, in which reference TRBV13 and TRBJ1-2 provide the parts outside the CDR3, is AAGVIQSPRHLIKEKRETATLKCYPIPRHDTVYWYQQGPGQDPQFLISFYEKMQSDKGSIPDRFSAQQFSDYHSELNMSSLELGDSALYFCASFRTGVFGYGYTFGSGTRLTVV.

This sequence joins TRBV11-2 and TRBJ2-3; D call uncertain. The germline V gene has CDR1 SGHAT and CDR2 FQNNGV. The CDR3 is made up of 14 amino acids. V was pared by 4 bases and J by 6 bases, with 14 bases between. In DNA, the CDR3 is TGTGCCAGCAGCTCAAGCAGGCTCCACGATACGCAGTATTTT. The encoded protein is CASSSSRLHDTQYF.

The chain joins TRBV19 to TRBJ1-2, with D maybe TRBD1 (5 bases). V shed 0 bases and J shed 4 bases, with 12 bases lying between them. The CDR3 is 15 residues long. The V gene's germline CDR1 is LNHDA and CDR2 SQIVND (reference sequence). CDR3 in amino acids: CASSIDGGVGYGYTF. The DNA for the CDR3 is TGTGCCAGTAGTATAGATGGAGGGGTCGGCTATGGCTACACCTTC.

This chain links TRBV19 with TRBJ1-2; 7 bases line up with TRBD1. The J segment lost 4 bases and the V segment lost 5 bases, leaving 4 bases of the junction unmatched. The CDR3 has 13 amino acids. The V gene's germline CDR1 is LNHDA and CDR2 SQIVND (reference sequence). The CDR3 sequence is CASSVQGRYGYTF. For the CDR3, the DNA is TGTGCCAGTAGTGTACAGGGGCGCTATGGCTACACCTTC. Drawing the rest from reference TRBV19 and TRBJ1-2, the complete variable domain is DGGITQSPKYLFRKEGQNVTLSCEQNLNHDAMYWYRQDPGQGLRLIYYSQIVNDFQKGDIAEGYSVSREKKESFPLTVTSAQKNPTAFYLCASSVQGRYGYTFGSGTRLTVV.

The chain carries TRBV28 and TRBJ1-3; no definite D call. The V end lost 3 bases, the J end lost 0 bases, and 12 bases lay between the germline ends. Germline CDR1 is MDHEN and CDR2 is SYDVKM. CDR3 length: 16 amino acids. DNA of the CDR3: TGTGCCAGCAGTTTTGGTCCTTCTAGCTCTGGAAACACCATATATTTT. Translation: CASSFGPSSSGNTIYF.

This clone was counted a single time. This rearrangement joins TRBV6-6 to TRBJ2-7, with D possibly being TRBD2 (6 bases). The CDR3 is 13 amino acids. Deletions cut 8 bases from V and 0 bases from J, with 11 bases between. Germline CDR1 is MNHNY and CDR2 is SVGAGI (reference sequence). The CDR3 region is CASGTLDSYEQYF. The CDR3 DNA reads TGTGCCAGCGGGACTCTAGACTCCTACGAGCAGTACTTC.

The sample holds one count of this clone. The V gene is TRBV10-3, the J gene TRBJ2-2; 13 bases agree with TRBD2. The CDR3 loop spans 17 amino acids. The V segment lost 6 bases and the J segment 0 bases; nucleotides outside the gene matches: 4. Germline lookup yields CDR1 ENHRY and CDR2 SYGVKD. The DNA of the CDR3 is TGTGCCATCAGACGGGGACTAGCGGGGTCGAACACCGGGGAGCTGTTTTTT. As protein: CAIRRGLAGSNTGELFF.

This clone came up once. This chain links TRBV29-1 with TRBJ2-1; 7 bases fit TRBD1. Germline CDR1 reads SQVTM; CDR2 reads ANQGSEA. J lost 13 bases, V lost 6 bases, and 12 bases had no gene match. The CDR3 has 12 amino acids. In DNA form, the CDR3 reads TGCAGCGTGGAGACAGGGCGGTTAGGACAGTTCTTC. It translates to CSVETGRLGQFF.

V and J are TRBV6-1 and TRBJ2-7; no reliable D call. Between the trimmed V and J ends, which lost 2 bases and 3 bases, there was a span of 8 bases. Germline CDR1 MNHNS, CDR2 SASEGT. The CDR3 is 13 residues long. The CDR3 bases are TGTGCCAGCAGTGAAAGACTCCGCTACGAGCAGTACTTC. Protein product: CASSERLRYEQYF.

The chain employs TRBV5-1 and TRBJ1-1; a possible D gene is TRBD1 (6 bases). This CDR3 has 15 residues. Germline V gene data show CDR1 as SGHRS and CDR2 as YFSETQ. V shed 2 bases and J shed 2 bases, with 13 bases lying between them. CDR3 sequence: CASSLSGTTNTEAFF. CDR3 sequence (DNA): TGCGCCAGCAGCTTATCCGGGACAACTAACACTGAAGCTTTCTTT.

This sequence joins TRBV10-1 and TRBJ1-3, with D hard to call. This CDR3 is 14 amino acids long. Looked up from germline, CDR1 is WNHNN and CDR2 is SYGVQD (reference sequence). V was cut by 6 bases and J by 0 bases, with 9 bases left in between. The CDR3 DNA reads as TGCGCCAGCAGCGGGGAAAACTCTGGAAACACCATATATTTT. Residues: CASSGENSGNTIYF.

This rearrangement joins TRBV14 to TRBJ1-2, with D tentatively TRBD1 (6 bases). The CDR3 is made up of 15 amino acids. Trimming took 1 base from V and 3 from J, leaving 12 bases between them. CDR1 is SGHDN and CDR2 is FVKESK in the germline V gene. In nucleotides, the CDR3 is TGTGCCAGCAGCCAAGGGACAGAAGTACACTATGGCTACACCTTC. Amino acid sequence: CASSQGTEVHYGYTF.

This clone was counted a few times. The chain has TRBV18 and TRBJ1-1, with 7 bases lining up with TRBD1. V lost 3 bases, J lost 0 bases, and 7 bases stayed unmatched. Germline CDR1 and CDR2: KGHSH and LQKENI. The CDR3 runs to 16 residues. The CDR3: CASSPATGVMNTEAFF. The CDR3 DNA sequence: TGTGCCAGCTCACCGGCAACAGGGGTAATGAACACTGAAGCTTTCTTT.